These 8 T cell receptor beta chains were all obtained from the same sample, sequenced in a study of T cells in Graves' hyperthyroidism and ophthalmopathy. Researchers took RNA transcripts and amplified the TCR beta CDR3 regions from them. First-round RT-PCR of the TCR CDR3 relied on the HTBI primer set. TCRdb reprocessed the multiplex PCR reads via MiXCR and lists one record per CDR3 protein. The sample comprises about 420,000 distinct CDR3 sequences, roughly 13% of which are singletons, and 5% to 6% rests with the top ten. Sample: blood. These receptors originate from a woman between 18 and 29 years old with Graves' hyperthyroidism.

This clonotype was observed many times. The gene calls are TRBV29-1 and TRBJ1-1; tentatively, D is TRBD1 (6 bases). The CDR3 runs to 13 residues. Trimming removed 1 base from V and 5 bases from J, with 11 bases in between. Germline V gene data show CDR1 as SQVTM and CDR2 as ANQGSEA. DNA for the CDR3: TGCAGCGTTGAAGGAGGGGGGGCGACTGAAGCTTTCTTT. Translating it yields CSVEGGGATEAFF. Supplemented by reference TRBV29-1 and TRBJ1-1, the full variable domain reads SAVISQKPSRDICQRGTSLTIQCQVDSQVTMMFWYRQQPGQSLTLIATANQGSEATYESGFVIDKFPISRPNLTFSTLTVSNMSPEDSSIYLCSVEGGGATEAFFGQGTRLTVV.

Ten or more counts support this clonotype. The CDR3: CSAWGKGTDTQYF. CDR3 coding DNA: TGCAGCGCTTGGGGAAAGGGCACAGATACGCAGTATTTT. V is TRBV20-1 and J is TRBJ2-3; D unclear. This CDR3 spans 13 amino acids. Germline CDR1 reads DFQATT; CDR2 reads SNEGSKA (reference sequence).

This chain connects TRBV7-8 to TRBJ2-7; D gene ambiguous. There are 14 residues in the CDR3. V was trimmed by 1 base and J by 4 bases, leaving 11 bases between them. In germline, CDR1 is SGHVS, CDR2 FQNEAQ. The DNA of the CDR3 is TGTGCCAGCAGCTTAGGGCAGGCAAGATACGAGCAGTACTTC. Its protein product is CASSLGQARYEQYF.

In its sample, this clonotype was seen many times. CDR3 nucleotides: TGCAGTGCTAGGCAACCCGCAGGGGCAGGCACTGAAGCTTTCTTT. Protein: CSARQPAGAGTEAFF. The chain joins TRBV20-1 to TRBJ1-1; TRBD1 might be the D (6 bases). Trimming took off 3 bases at V and 4 bases at J, with 18 bases between the two ends. The CDR3 is 15 amino acids. CDR1 is DFQATT, CDR2 SNEGSKA, per germline (reference sequence).

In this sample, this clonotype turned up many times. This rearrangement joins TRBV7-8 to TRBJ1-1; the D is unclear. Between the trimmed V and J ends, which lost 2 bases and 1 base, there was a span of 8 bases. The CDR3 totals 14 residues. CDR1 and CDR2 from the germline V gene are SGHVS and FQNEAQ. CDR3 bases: TGTGCCAGCAGCTTAAAACTGTCGAACACTGAAGCTTTCTTT. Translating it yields CASSLKLSNTEAFF.

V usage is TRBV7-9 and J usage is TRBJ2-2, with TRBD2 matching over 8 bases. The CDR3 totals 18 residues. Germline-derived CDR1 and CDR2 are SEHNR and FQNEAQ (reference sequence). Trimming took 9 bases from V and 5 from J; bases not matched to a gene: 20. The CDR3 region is CARGELAGREAATGELFF. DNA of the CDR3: TGTGCCAGGGGGGAATTAGCGGGGCGAGAGGCGGCGACCGGGGAGCTGTTTTTT. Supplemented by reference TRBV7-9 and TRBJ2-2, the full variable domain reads DTGVSQNPRHKITKRGQNVTFRCDPISEHNRLYWYRQTLGQGPEFLTYFQNEAQLEKSRLLSDRFSAERPKGSFSTLEIQRTEQGDSAMYLCARGELAGREAATGELFFGEGSRLTVL.

CDR3 protein: CASRSAGGSYEQYF. Here the CDR3 DNA reads TGTGCCAGCAGGTCCGCAGGGGGTTCCTACGAGCAGTACTTC. J is TRBJ2-7 and V is TRBV28, with TRBD1 matching 7 bases. This CDR3 region has 14 residues. CDR1 and CDR2 (germline): MDHEN, SYDVKM. V dropped 6 bases and J dropped 1; count of bases not matched to a gene: 6.

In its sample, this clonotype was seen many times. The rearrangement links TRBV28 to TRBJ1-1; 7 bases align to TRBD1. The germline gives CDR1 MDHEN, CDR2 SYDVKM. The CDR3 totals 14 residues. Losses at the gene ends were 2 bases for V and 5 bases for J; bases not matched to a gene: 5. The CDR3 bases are TGTGCCAGCAGTTTACCACAGGGGCTTACTGAAGCTTTCTTT. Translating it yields CASSLPQGLTEAFF.